This T cell receptor beta chain came from a study of shared clonotypes between healthy human individuals. Study-level information: The donor group consisted of two women and a few men, aged 18 to 49.

A remark on this clone: Its antigen is currently unknown.

Donors comprised only Caucasian adults living in Nashville, Tennessee. Study outcomes and limitations: The generation probabilities recorded for non-shared clonotypes fell below those of clonotypes shared by all four donors. The donor pool, a small one, limited the genetic and exposure-history diversity represented.

V lost 3 bases, J lost 7 bases, and 10 bases lay in between. The germline V gene has CDR1 KGHSH and CDR2 LQKENI. This CDR3 comprises 13 residues. The data were produced by immunoSEQ multiplex PCR, yet TCRdb's version contains in-frame clones alone and is incomplete. The data show nearly 750,000 clones, 55% to 75% seen once. Sequenced sample: memory CD4+ T cells sorted from blood. Subset given: CD45RA-negative fraction. This TCR was recovered from a woman in her 30s in good health. The rearrangement joins TRBV18 to TRBJ2-1; D not resolved. The CDR3 DNA reads TGTGCCAGCTCACCCTACTCCGAGAATGAGCAGTTCTTC. Amino acids: CASSPYSENEQFF.